What follows are 8 T cell receptor beta chains derived from one specimen sequenced in a study of T cell repertoires in cytomegalovirus infection. A single record per CDR3 protein comes from TCRdb applying MiXCR to the reads. The top ten clones hold about 20% of a sample with 200,000 to 250,000 distinct CDR3 sequences, under 25% of them seen once. The material sequenced was CD8+ T cells from PBMCs. The receptors were sampled from a human donor in good health (CMV status not recorded). Some clones in this sample may be carry-over from other donors' samples.

In this sample, this clonotype turned up a few times. The chain joins TRBV25-1 to TRBJ2-7; 7 positions match TRBD1. The V gene end was trimmed by 1 base and the J gene end by 2 bases; junction bases not matched to a gene: 2. Germline V gene data show CDR1 as MGHDK and CDR2 as SYGVNS. The CDR3 has 14 residues. CDR3: CASSEFGTAYEQYF. The CDR3 DNA reads TGTGCCAGCAGTGAATTTGGGACAGCCTACGAGCAGTACTTC.

This chain connects TRBV7-6 to TRBJ2-5; D may correspond to TRBD1 or TRBD2 (6 bases each). CDR3 length: 14 residues. Looked up from germline, CDR1 is SGHVS and CDR2 is FNYEAQ. V dropped 5 bases and J dropped 6 bases, with 16 bases sitting between them. CDR3 coding DNA: TGTGCCAGCAGCCCGGGGGCCGGAGGAAAGACCCAGTACTTC. Protein product: CASSPGAGGKTQYF.

The gene calls are TRBV28 and TRBJ1-4; D is unclear. In germline, CDR1 is MDHEN, CDR2 SYDVKM. Trimming removed 5 bases from V and 5 bases from J, with 12 bases in between. The CDR3 is made up of 14 amino acids. CDR3 nucleotide sequence: TGTGCCAGCAGTACCACACGGAACAATGAAAAACTGTTTTTT. Its protein is CASSTTRNNEKLFF.

V is TRBV14 and J is TRBJ2-7, with 7 bases lining up with TRBD2. The V and J ends lost 4 bases and 6 bases, in that order; junction bases with no gene match: 12. Germline CDR1 reads SGHDN; CDR2 reads FVKESK. The CDR3 runs 15 residues. The CDR3 region is CASSREGIKGTEQYF. The CDR3 DNA reads TGTGCCAGCAGCCGGGAGGGGATAAAAGGGACCGAGCAGTACTTC.

This clonotype was counted a few times. The chain couples TRBV20-1 to TRBJ2-3; TRBD1 matches at 7 bases. Germline V CDR1 and CDR2: DFQATT, SNEGSKA (reference sequence). Unmatched junction bases numbered 9, after V lost 5 bases and J lost 4 bases. The CDR3 contains 14 residues. CDR3: CSAAGTVDSDTQYF. The DNA for the CDR3 is TGCAGTGCTGCCGGGACAGTGGATTCAGATACGCAGTATTTT.

V is TRBV12-3 or TRBV12-4 and J is TRBJ2-3; D gene unclear. V was trimmed by 5 bases and J by 4 bases, leaving 10 bases between them. This CDR3 has 13 residues. This CDR3 is CASSAWLSDTQYF. The CDR3, as DNA: TGTGCCAGCAGTGCATGGTTATCAGATACGCAGTATTTT.

Concerning this clonotype itself: A much larger clone is a single base away; this may be a read error. V usage is TRBV4-2 and J usage is TRBJ2-7; the D gene is possibly TRBD1 (5 bases). The CDR3 is made up of 15 amino acids. CDR1 and CDR2 from the germline V gene are LGHNA and YNFKEQ. CDR3 protein: CASSRTSFNSYEQHF. The CDR3 DNA follows: TGTGCCAGCAGCCGGACATCCTTTAACTCCTACGAGCAGCACTTC.

This clonotype occurred many times. The rearrangement links TRBV2 to TRBJ2-3, with D perhaps TRBD1 or TRBD2 (5 bases each). There are 14 residues in the CDR3. Per germline, CDR1 SNHLY and CDR2 FYNNEI. Trimming left V 1 base short and J 2 bases short, with 7 bases between. CDR3 nucleotide sequence: TGTGCCAGCAGTGAAGAAGGGACCACAGATACGCAGTATTTT. Translating gives CASSEEGTTDTQYF.